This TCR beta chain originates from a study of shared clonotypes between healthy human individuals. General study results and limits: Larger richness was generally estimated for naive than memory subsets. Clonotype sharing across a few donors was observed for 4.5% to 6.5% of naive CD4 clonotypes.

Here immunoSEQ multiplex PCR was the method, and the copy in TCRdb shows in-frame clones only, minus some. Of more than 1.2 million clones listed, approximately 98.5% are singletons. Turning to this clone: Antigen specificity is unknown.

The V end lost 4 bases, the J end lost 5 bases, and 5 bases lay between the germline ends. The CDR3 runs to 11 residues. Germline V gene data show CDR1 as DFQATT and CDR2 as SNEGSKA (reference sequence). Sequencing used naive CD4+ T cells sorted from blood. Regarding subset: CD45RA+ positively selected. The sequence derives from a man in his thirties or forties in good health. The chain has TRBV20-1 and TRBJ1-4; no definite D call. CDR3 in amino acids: CSANRNEKLFF. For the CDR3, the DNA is TGCAGTGCTAATAGGAATGAAAAACTGTTTTTT.